Shown below are 14 T cell receptor beta chains from a single sample sequenced in a study of beta chain features in type 1 diabetes. What was sequenced were expressed TCRB transcripts, since all of the isolated RNA had been reverse transcribed. The protocol was immunoSEQ multiplex PCR, while the TCRdb copy is restricted to in-frame clones and leaves out a portion. Of roughly 250,000 clones listed, over 65% were seen once; the top ten hold around 0.05%. The specimen sequenced was naive CD4+ T cells from blood. All receptors derive from a man aged 30 to 45 in good health.

J is TRBJ2-1 and V is TRBV7-9; D is perhaps TRBD1 (6 bases). Germline V gives CDR1 SEHNR, CDR2 FQNEAQ (reference sequence). There are 16 residues in the CDR3. Trimming pared 5 bases from V and 5 bases from J, leaving 19 bases between. The CDR3 spells CASSHVTGPLNNEQFF. The CDR3 bases are TGTGCCAGCAGCCACGTTACAGGGCCGTTAAACAATGAGCAGTTCTTC. Filled out from reference TRBV7-9 and TRBJ2-1, the complete variable domain reads DTGVSQNPRHKITKRGQNVTFRCDPISEHNRLYWYRQTLGQGPEFLTYFQNEAQLEKSRLLSDRFSAERPKGSFSTLEIQRTEQGDSAMYLCASSHVTGPLNNEQFFGPGTRLTVL.

The gene calls are TRBV29-1 and TRBJ2-7, with D perhaps matching TRBD2 (7 bases). Germline V gives CDR1 SQVTM, CDR2 ANQGSEA. The CDR3 has 14 amino acids. V was pared by 4 bases and J by 7 bases, with 20 bases between. The CDR3 DNA is TGCAGCGTTGTCGTTCGGGACACGCGGGGGGAGCAGTACTTC. Its protein is CSVVVRDTRGEQYF.

This clone was observed a few times. The chain combines TRBV29-1 with TRBJ2-1; 11 nucleotides match TRBD2. This CDR3 is 17 amino acids long. The V segment lost 4 bases and the J segment 0 bases; nucleotides outside the gene matches: 8. CDR1 is SQVTM and CDR2 is ANQGSEA in the germline V gene. CDR3 in amino acids: CSVGGSGRASSYNEQFF. The DNA of the CDR3 is TGCAGCGTTGGGGGTAGCGGGAGGGCCAGCTCCTACAATGAGCAGTTCTTC.

CDR3 sequence: CASSRGPDTQYF. The CDR3 bases are TGCGCCAGCAGCCGAGGCCCTGATACGCAGTATTTT. The chain is built from TRBV4-1 and TRBJ2-3; D gene unclear. Trimming cost V 4 bases and J 6 bases, with 8 bases left between them. In germline, CDR1 is MGHRA, CDR2 YSYEKL. This CDR3 has 12 amino acids.

The chain links TRBV9 to TRBJ2-2, with 8 nucleotides matching TRBD2. This CDR3 comprises 18 residues. With V trimmed by 4 bases and J by 5 bases, 16 bases remained unmatched. CDR1 is SGDLS and CDR2 is YYNGEE in the germline V gene. This CDR3 is CASSPEEIAGRKTGELFF. CDR3 coding DNA: TGTGCCAGCAGCCCGGAAGAAATAGCGGGAAGAAAGACCGGGGAGCTGTTTTTT.

The chain employs TRBV7-9 and TRBJ2-3, with TRBD2 identical over 9 bases. CDR3 length equals 15 residues. V trimming: 5 bases; J trimming: 7 bases; junction bases outside the gene matches: 10. The V gene's germline CDR1 is SEHNR and CDR2 FQNEAQ (reference sequence). CDR3 amino acids: CASSRLAGYENTQYF. Written as DNA, the CDR3 is TGTGCCAGCAGCCGTCTAGCGGGATATGAGAATACGCAGTATTTT.

The rearrangement joins TRBV15 to TRBJ2-7, with D hard to call. The CDR3 length is 14 residues. Germline V gene lookup returns CDR1 LNHNV and CDR2 YYDKDF (reference sequence). The V end was cut by 1 base, the J end by 1 base, with 8 bases between. The CDR3 protein is CATSRGAASYEQYF. DNA of the CDR3: TGTGCCACCAGCAGAGGGGCGGCTTCCTACGAGCAGTACTTC.

This clone has only a few counts. The chain uses TRBV18 and TRBJ1-1; D is unclear. Germline CDR1 and CDR2: KGHSH and LQKENI. This CDR3 contains 14 residues. The V and J ends lost 3 bases and 3 bases respectively, with 11 bases between them. The CDR3 is CASSPRGGDTEAFF. CDR3 DNA: TGTGCCAGCTCACCGCGGGGTGGAGACACTGAAGCTTTCTTT. Full variable domain (remainder filled in from reference TRBV18 and TRBJ1-1): NAGVMQNPRHLVRRRGQEARLRCSPMKGHSHVYWYRQLPEEGLKFMVYLQKENIIDESGMPKERFSAEFPKEGPSILRIQQVVRGDSAAYFCASSPRGGDTEAFFGQGTRLTVV.

This clone was observed a few times. The chain carries TRBV5-1 and TRBJ2-1; 10 nucleotides match TRBD2. Germline lookup yields CDR1 SGHRS and CDR2 YFSETQ. Trimming at V came to 1 base and at J to 9 bases, leaving 10 bases not matched to a gene. The CDR3 runs to 16 residues. The CDR3 bases are TGCGCCAGCAGCTTGTTCACTAGCGGGACGGATAGTGAGCAGTTCTTC. It is translated as CASSLFTSGTDSEQFF.

This sequence joins TRBV11-2 and TRBJ2-3; D unclear. The CDR3 sequence is 13 residues long. Trimming shortened V by 5 bases and J by 2 bases, and 8 bases separated the two germline ends. Germline V gene sequence: CDR1 SGHAT, CDR2 FQNNGV. The DNA of the CDR3 is TGTGCCAGCAGCCGGTACTACACAGATACGCAGTATTTT. Residues: CASSRYYTDTQYF.

CDR3 protein: CARNIRDSNQPQHF. The CDR3 nucleotides are TGTGCCAGGAACATTAGGGATAGCAATCAGCCCCAGCATTTT. The V gene is TRBV9, the J gene TRBJ1-5; no definite D call. Germline CDR1 reads SGDLS; CDR2 reads YYNGEE. V was trimmed by 8 bases and J by 0 bases, leaving 12 bases between them. The CDR3 has 14 amino acids.

This sequence joins TRBV28 and TRBJ2-1, with 7 nucleotides matching TRBD1. This CDR3 has 14 amino acids. Germline values: CDR1 MDHEN, CDR2 SYDVKM. After removal of 1 base from V and 6 bases from J, the junction contained 3 bases not matched to a gene. For the CDR3, the DNA is TGTGCCAGCAGTTTATTTGGACAGGTCAATGAGCAGTTCTTC. It yields the protein CASSLFGQVNEQFF.

V gene TRBV5-4 combines with J gene TRBJ2-1; D unclear. V was clipped by 4 bases and J by 8 bases, with 10 bases between them. The CDR3 is made up of 12 amino acids. Germline V gene sequence: CDR1 SGHNT, CDR2 YYREEE (reference sequence). CDR3 sequence: CASSLVFDEQFF. DNA of the CDR3: TGTGCCAGCAGCCTCGTCTTTGATGAGCAGTTCTTC.

J is TRBJ2-7 and V is TRBV5-1, with unresolved D. Germline lookup yields CDR1 SGHRS and CDR2 YFSETQ. The CDR3 is 17 amino acids. Trimming took 0 bases from V and 0 from J, leaving 16 bases between them. The CDR3 DNA follows: TGCGCCAGCAGCTTGGCCCCGTTAAAAACAGACTCCTACGAGCAGTACTTC. It translates to CASSLAPLKTDSYEQYF.